Each of the 3 T cell receptor beta chains below was sequenced from the same sample in a study of blood T cell repertoires in COVID-19. Libraries were prepared by immunoSEQ multiplex PCR; TCRdb keeps only in-frame clonotypes and omits some of them. This sample has around 75,000 clones, with 88% found just once. Sequenced material: peripheral blood. These receptors all come from a human donor in a cohort sampled during active COVID-19.

The V call is TRBV7-8, the J call TRBJ1-2, with 9 bases matching TRBD1. The CDR3 has 13 amino acids. Germline assignment: CDR1 SGHVS and CDR2 FQNEAQ. V lost 5 bases to trimming and J lost 4 bases; unmatched junction nucleotides: 2. Written as DNA, the CDR3 is TGTGCCAGCAGCGCGGGACAGGGCTATGGCTACACCTTC. Protein: CASSAGQGYGYTF.

The rearrangement joins TRBV1 to TRBJ2-3; TRBD2, the table's D call, lacks a check against the DNA. TRBV1 is a recognized pseudogene. CDR3 size: 19 residues. CDR3 protein: CTSSQDRGTSGGSTDTQYF. In DNA, the CDR3 is TGCACCAGCAGCCAAGATCGAGGGACTAGCGGGGGTAGCACAGATACGCAGTATTTT.

The chain is built from TRBV7-2 and TRBJ2-3, with 11 bases that match TRBD2. The germline V gene has CDR1 SGHTA and CDR2 FQGNSA. The CDR3 covers 16 residues. V trimming: 6 bases; J trimming: 3 bases; junction bases outside the gene matches: 8. The CDR3 spells CASRPVAGGVTDTQYF. CDR3 DNA: TGTGCCAGCAGGCCCGTAGCGGGGGGGGTGACAGATACGCAGTATTTT.